This TCR beta chain is from a study of CD8 T cells in ankylosing spondylitis. Study-wide points: The disease-linked clones had a CD8+ phenotype and low blood frequencies. Among TCR beta sequences, a motif of several highly homologous variants appeared characteristic of ankylosing spondylitis blood. Prior literature has documented some motif variants in synovial fluid and blood from reactive arthritis.

This clonotype was found many times. What it binds is not known. Germline V CDR1 and CDR2: WNHNN, SYGVQD (reference sequence). Between the trimmed V and J ends, which lost 2 bases and 6 bases, there was a span of 14 bases. This CDR3 has 15 residues. A quantitative 5'-RACE method, one with molecular barcodes, was used to make TCR beta libraries. Each CDR3 protein gets one entry after TCRdb re-called the 5' RACE reads with MiXCR. The repertoire holds 130,000 or so distinct CDR3 sequences, with 17% as singletons. The sequencing input was blood, either unsorted or a sorted T cell fraction (not recorded which). V is TRBV10-1 and J is TRBJ2-1; D is perhaps TRBD2 (5 bases). The source of this sequence is a male donor with ankylosing spondylitis. DNA of the CDR3: TGCGCCAGCAGTGAGCCGGGGATTAGTTGCAATGAGCAGTTCTTC. It is translated as CASSEPGISCNEQFF.